This T cell receptor beta chain was captured in a study of blood T cell repertoires in COVID-19. Repertoires were generated with immunoSEQ multiplex PCR, while TCRdb's copy carries only in-frame clones and drops some. Here the sample spans about 110,000 clones, 69% being singletons. Germline V gives CDR1 KGHSH, CDR2 LQKENI. V was pared by 5 bases and J by 2 bases, with 9 bases of the junction left unmatched. The CDR3 extends over 16 amino acids. The receptor comes from an older man with acute or convalescent COVID-19. The sequencing input was peripheral blood. J is TRBJ2-3 and V is TRBV18; 8 nucleotides match TRBD1. The CDR3 here is CASSTQGARFTDTQYF. CDR3 nucleotide sequence: TGTGCCAGCTCAACCCAGGGGGCCCGATTCACAGATACGCAGTATTTT.